The 16 T cell receptor beta chains below come from one sample, sequenced in a study of cytomegalovirus exposure and HLA in healthy donors. Use of 60 Vbeta and 13 Jbeta primers characterized the PCR. The protocol was immunoSEQ multiplex PCR, while the TCRdb copy is restricted to in-frame clones and leaves out a portion. In all, the sample yields around 140,000 clones. Source material: PBMCs. The receptor source for this set is a woman aged 18-35 years in good health and CMV-seronegative.

The chain combines TRBV15 with TRBJ1-6; TRBD1 matches 10 bases. CDR1 and CDR2 (germline): LNHNV, YYDKDF (reference sequence). The CDR3 is 19 residues long. V trimming: 0 bases; J trimming: 7 bases; junction bases outside the gene matches: 12. The CDR3 region has the DNA TGTGCCACCAGCAGAGATAAGACAGGGGGCCTCCGTACCAATTCACCCCTCCACTTT. Amino acids: CATSRDKTGGLRTNSPLHF.

The chain joins TRBV9 to TRBJ2-1; 12 positions match TRBD2. This CDR3 is built from 15 residues. V was clipped by 3 bases and J by 6 bases; unmatched bases: 4. CDR1 is SGDLS, CDR2 YYNGEE, per germline. DNA for the CDR3: TGTGCCAGCAGCGAGCTAGCGGGAGGGGGCAATGAGCAGTTCTTC. Its protein is CASSELAGGGNEQFF.

The rearrangement joins TRBV5-5 to TRBJ2-7, with D maybe TRBD1 (6 bases). The germline gives CDR1 SGHKS, CDR2 YYEKEE (reference sequence). Trimming shortened V by 2 bases and J by 3 bases, and 12 bases separated the two germline ends. The CDR3 runs 14 residues. CDR3 sequence (DNA): TGTGCCAGCAGCTTCGGGACACTTGGCTACGAGCAGTACGTC. This translates into CASSFGTLGYEQYV.

With respect to this clone: This sample includes further DNA sequences coding for the same CDR3. This sequence joins TRBV5-4 and TRBJ1-5; tentative D call: TRBD1 (5 bases). V lost 0 bases and J lost 5, with 6 bases in between. The CDR3 contains 13 residues. The V gene's germline CDR1 is SGHNT and CDR2 YYREEE (reference sequence). The CDR3 nucleotides are TGTGCCAGCAGCTTGGGGGGCGATCAGCCCCAGCATTTT. Translated, it gives CASSLGGDQPQHF.

This chain uses TRBV4-1 with TRBJ2-1; 7 bases map to TRBD2. This CDR3 is 15 amino acids long. Trimming at V came to 4 bases and at J to 8 bases, leaving 11 bases not matched to a gene. The germline V gene has CDR1 MGHRA and CDR2 YSYEKL. CDR3 sequence: CASSLPGLSFDEQFF. In nucleotides, the CDR3 is TGCGCCAGCAGCCTTCCGGGACTATCTTTCGATGAGCAGTTCTTC.

The rearrangement links TRBV5-1 to TRBJ1-2; D gene unclear. V was pared by 0 bases and J by 5 bases, with 5 bases between. Germline V gene lookup returns CDR1 SGHRS and CDR2 YFSETQ. CDR3 size: 12 residues. The DNA of the CDR3 is TGCGCCAGCAGCTTGGGTAGATATGGCTACACCTTC. Protein: CASSLGRYGYTF.

The J gene is TRBJ2-3, the V gene TRBV21-1; whether TRBD1, the table's D call, matches the DNA was not checked. TRBV21-1 is listed as a pseudogene. The CDR3 extends over 19 amino acids. CDR3 bases: TGTGCCAGCAGCAAAGTAAGGACAGGGGGACCCCCCTACACAGATACGCAGTATTTT. Translated, it gives CASSKVRTGGPPYTDTQYF.

The chain recombines TRBV4-3 with TRBJ2-2; D possibly corresponds to TRBD2 (6 bases). With 1 base removed from V and 6 bases from J, the gap between germline ends came to 15 bases. The CDR3 is 16 residues long. Germline V gene sequence: CDR1 LGHNA, CDR2 YSLEER. Here the CDR3 DNA reads TGCGCCAGCAGCCAAGGGAGTAGGAGGGTCCCCGGGGAGCTGTTTTTT. As protein: CASSQGSRRVPGELFF.

The chain is built from TRBV5-4 and TRBJ2-5, with 8 bases that match TRBD2. Per germline, CDR1 SGHNT and CDR2 YYREEE (reference sequence). This CDR3 is 15 amino acids long. V was pared by 3 bases and J by 5 bases, with 9 bases of the junction left unmatched. The CDR3: CASSSIGTRGETQYF. The CDR3 nucleotides read TGTGCCAGCAGCTCTATCGGGACTAGGGGGGAGACCCAGTACTTC.

The CDR3 loop is CASSYRGLGTTEAFF. For the CDR3, the DNA is TGTGCCAGCAGCTACAGGGGGCTCGGGACCACTGAAGCTTTCTTT. The chain uses TRBV6-5 and TRBJ1-1, with TRBD1 matching over 9 bases. Trimming took 6 bases from V and 4 from J; bases not matched to a gene: 9. The CDR3 consists of 15 residues. Germline-derived CDR1 and CDR2 are MNHEY and SVGAGI.

This sequence joins TRBV15 and TRBJ1-3; 7 bases line up with TRBD1. The CDR3 runs to 16 residues. Trimming cost V 0 bases and J 4 bases; bases outside gene matches: 6. The germline CDR1 and CDR2 sequences are LNHNV and YYDKDF (reference sequence). In DNA, the CDR3 is TGTGCCACCAGCAGAGAAACGAGACAGGGAGGAAACACCATATATTTT. Residues: CATSRETRQGGNTIYF.

The genes are TRBV7-3 and TRBJ1-1; the match to TRBD1 covers 11 bases. Germline V gene lookup returns CDR1 SGHTA and CDR2 FQGTGA. This CDR3 has 15 amino acids. V was pared by 5 bases and J by 1 base, with 3 bases of the junction left unmatched. The CDR3 loop reads CASSPGTGGNTEAFF. CDR3 bases: TGTGCCAGCAGCCCCGGGACAGGGGGGAACACTGAAGCTTTCTTT. Full variable domain (outside the CDR3, taken from reference TRBV7-3 and TRBJ1-1): GAGVSQTPSNKVTEKGKYVELRCDPISGHTALYWYRQSLGQGPEFLIYFQGTGAADDSGLPNDRFFAVRPEGSVSTLKIQRTERGDSAVYLCASSPGTGGNTEAFFGQGTRLTVV.

This rearrangement joins TRBV6-6 to TRBJ2-1, with 7 nucleotides matching TRBD2. The CDR3 runs to 16 residues. After removal of 6 bases from V and 14 bases from J, the junction contained 22 bases not matched to a gene. Germline CDR1 MNHNY, CDR2 SVGAGI (reference sequence). The CDR3 is CASSRSGDGRLLNEFF. CDR3 in DNA: TGTGCCAGCAGCCGCTCCGGGGACGGGAGGTTGCTGAATGAGTTCTTC.

This rearrangement joins TRBV7-2 to TRBJ2-2; D is uncertain. Trimming cost V 5 bases and J 5 bases, with 15 bases left between them. From germline, CDR1 is SGHTA and CDR2 FQGNSA. This CDR3 contains 15 residues. In DNA form, the CDR3 reads TGTGCCAGCAGCCCTCCGGCAGGTCGGACCGGGGAGCTGTTTTTT. Translating gives CASSPPAGRTGELFF.

The V and J genes are TRBV19 and TRBJ2-1; 14 bases agree with TRBD2. There are 17 residues in the CDR3. The junction had 3 bases not matched to a gene; V was cut back by 5 bases and J by 0 bases. The germline V gene encodes CDR1 LNHDA and CDR2 SQIVND (reference sequence). In DNA, the CDR3 is TGTGCCAGTAGTCACGGGACTAGCGGGAGCTCCTACAATGAGCAGTTCTTC. It yields the protein CASSHGTSGSSYNEQFF.

Comment on this clone: At one boundary the junction diverges from the germline segment, which might be a read error. The rearrangement links TRBV7-7 to TRBJ2-5; D may be TRBD2 (6 bases). The CDR3 extends over 14 amino acids. Germline V gene sequence: CDR1 SSHAT, CDR2 FNYEAQ (reference sequence). CDR3 coding DNA: TGTGCTAGCAGCTCCCGGGGAGGAGGGGAGACCCAGTACTTC. This sequence encodes CASSSRGGGETQYF.